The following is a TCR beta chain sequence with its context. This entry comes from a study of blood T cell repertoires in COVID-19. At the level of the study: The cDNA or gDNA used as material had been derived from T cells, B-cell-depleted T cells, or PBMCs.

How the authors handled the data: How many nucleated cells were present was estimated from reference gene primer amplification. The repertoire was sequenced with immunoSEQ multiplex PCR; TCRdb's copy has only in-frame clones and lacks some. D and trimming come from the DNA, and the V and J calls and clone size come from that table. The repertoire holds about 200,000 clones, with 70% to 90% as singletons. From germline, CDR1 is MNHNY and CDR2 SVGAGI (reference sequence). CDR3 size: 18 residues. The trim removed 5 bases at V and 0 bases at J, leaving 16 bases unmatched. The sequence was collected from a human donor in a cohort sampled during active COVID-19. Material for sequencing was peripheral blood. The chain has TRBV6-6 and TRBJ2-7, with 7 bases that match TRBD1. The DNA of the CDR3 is TGTGCCAGCAGTCAATTCCGACCGGGACAGTGGTCCTCCTACGAGCAGTACTTC. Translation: CASSQFRPGQWSSYEQYF.